Each of the 7 T cell receptor beta chains below was sequenced from the same sample in a study of cytomegalovirus exposure and HLA in healthy donors (TCRdb year 2017). The library was produced with the immunoSEQ multiplex PCR assay. A mixture of 60 forward primers for TCR Vbeta segments and 13 reverse primers for TCR Jbeta segments was used in the multiplex PCR. Held by TCRdb, this immuneACCESS table contains in-frame sequences only and omits some clones. Under half of the omission traces to an unresolved V gene where checked; the cause of the rest is unknown. The sample yields roughly 170,000 clones; 75% to 85% were counted once. 1% to 1.5% of the sample belongs to the ten largest clones. The specimen was PBMCs. These receptors were obtained from a girl aged 2 to 10 in good health and CMV-seropositive.

This clone was seen only a few times. The rearrangement joins TRBV5-1 to TRBJ1-1; 7 positions match TRBD1. This CDR3 is 15 amino acids long. The V segment lost 6 bases and the J segment 3 bases; nucleotides outside the gene matches: 11. The germline V gene encodes CDR1 SGHRS and CDR2 YFSETQ. For the CDR3, the DNA is TGCGCCAGCACCCCCGGGACAGAACTCTACACTGAAGCTTTCTTT. It specifies CASTPGTELYTEAFF.

V and J are TRBV7-9 and TRBJ1-2; no clear D gene. The CDR3 totals 12 residues. V gave up 4 bases and J gave up 5 bases, with 8 bases separating them. Germline values: CDR1 SEHNR, CDR2 FQNEAQ (reference sequence). The CDR3 DNA reads as TGTGCCAGCAGCTCCCTCTTTTATGGCTACACCTTC. Protein: CASSSLFYGYTF.

The chain couples TRBV5-6 to TRBJ2-1, with D possibly TRBD1 on 6 matching bases. The CDR3 sequence is 14 residues long. Looked up from germline, CDR1 is SGHDT and CDR2 is YYEEEE. The V and J ends lost 4 bases and 6 bases respectively, with 14 bases between them. The CDR3 spells CASSTVQGSNEQFF. DNA for the CDR3: TGTGCCAGCAGCACCGTACAGGGCAGCAATGAGCAGTTCTTC.

V is TRBV30 and J is TRBJ2-2, with D tentatively TRBD1 (6 bases). This CDR3 spans 15 amino acids. The V and J ends lost 4 bases and 0 bases respectively, with 12 bases between them. In germline, CDR1 is GTSNPN, CDR2 SVGIG (reference sequence). The CDR3 nucleotides read TGTGCCTGGAATCTTGGGGGCCCGAACACCGGGGAGCTGTTTTTT. This codes for CAWNLGGPNTGELFF.

The V call is TRBV30, the J call TRBJ1-5; a possible D gene is TRBD1 (5 bases). Trimming left V 3 bases short and J 2 bases short, with 8 bases between. Germline-derived CDR1 and CDR2 are GTSNPN and SVGIG (reference sequence). The length of the CDR3 is 13 residues. DNA of the CDR3: TGTGCCTGGAGACCGGGGGGCAATCAGCCCCAGCATTTT. Translating it yields CAWRPGGNQPQHF.

The CDR3 nucleotides read TGCGCCAGCAGCCGAGAGGGGGCGGGAGGAACCTACGAGCAGTACTTC. Protein: CASSREGAGGTYEQYF. This chain uses TRBV4-1 with TRBJ2-7; weak D call: TRBD2 (8 bases). Germline CDR1 and CDR2: MGHRA and YSYEKL. The CDR3 runs 16 residues. The V gene lost 4 bases and the J gene lost 2 bases, with 18 bases spanning the gap.

The chain links TRBV6-1 to TRBJ1-2, with TRBD1 identical over 9 bases. The CDR3 has 14 amino acids. Germline CDR1 and CDR2: MNHNS and SASEGT. J gave up 6 bases and V 5 bases, and 7 bases lay outside the gene matches. The CDR3 DNA is TGTGCCAGCAGTCTGACAGGGGGTGGGGATGGCTACACCTTC. Amino acid sequence: CASSLTGGGDGYTF.